The 21 T cell receptor beta chains listed next were all sequenced from one sample in a study of radiotherapy plus CTLA-4 blockade in lung cancer. The table came from immunoSEQ multiplex PCR; TCRdb's copy has only in-frame clones and leaves some out. This sample has 83,000 or so clones, with over 80% found just once. The starting material was peripheral blood, obtained from a patient treated with radiotherapy plus ipilimumab. The receptors shown here come from a human donor with non-small cell lung cancer who had stable disease on radiotherapy plus ipilimumab.

This clone was found once. The chain couples TRBV28 to TRBJ2-5, with 7 bases that match TRBD2. There are 16 residues in the CDR3. Germline CDR1 and CDR2: MDHEN and SYDVKM. Trimming cost V 3 bases and J 2 bases; bases outside gene matches: 9. In DNA form, the CDR3 reads TGTGCCAGCAGTTTCACAAACTGGCGGGAGCAAGAGACCCAGTACTTC. Protein product: CASSFTNWREQETQYF.

The CDR3 loop reads CSVVGVGGTYEQYF. The CDR3 DNA sequence: TGCAGCGTTGTAGGGGTGGGAGGTACCTACGAGCAGTACTTC. The rearrangement links TRBV29-1 to TRBJ2-7; D may be TRBD2 (6 bases). The germline gives CDR1 SQVTM, CDR2 ANQGSEA. The CDR3 length is 14 residues. V was pared by 4 bases and J by 2 bases, with 15 bases between.

This rearrangement joins TRBV5-8 to TRBJ2-2; D is ambiguous. CDR1 and CDR2 (germline): SGHTS, YDEGEE. The V end lost 1 base, the J end lost 3 bases, and 4 bases lay between the germline ends. The CDR3 has 13 amino acids. CDR3 in amino acids: CASSLLDTGELFF. The DNA for the CDR3 is TGTGCCAGCAGCTTGCTTGACACCGGGGAGCTGTTTTTT.

V is TRBV10-3 and J is TRBJ2-7; D is unresolved. CDR3 length: 13 amino acids. Per the germline V gene, CDR1 is ENHRY and CDR2 is SYGVKD. V dropped 3 bases and J dropped 0 bases, with 6 bases sitting between them. DNA of the CDR3: TGTGCCATCAGTGAAACCGGCTCCTACGAGCAGTACTTC. It codes for CAISETGSYEQYF.

The chain couples TRBV7-9 to TRBJ2-5; perhaps TRBD1 as D (6 bases). Germline loops: CDR1 SEHNR, CDR2 FQNEAQ (reference sequence). The CDR3 contains 15 residues. The V and J ends lost 1 base and 2 bases respectively, with 11 bases between them. CDR3 loop: CASSLGDIGQETQYF. DNA of the CDR3: TGTGCCAGCAGCTTAGGGGACATAGGACAAGAGACCCAGTACTTC.

V and J are TRBV19 and TRBJ1-1; D remains unclear. CDR3 length equals 15 residues. Germline CDR1 reads LNHDA; CDR2 reads SQIVND (reference sequence). V lost 3 bases, J lost 1 base, and 12 bases lay in between. CDR3 protein: CASSIGNNANTEAFF. In nucleotides, the CDR3 is TGTGCCAGTAGTATCGGTAACAACGCGAACACTGAAGCTTTCTTT.

The V call is TRBV19, the J call TRBJ1-4, with TRBD1 matching 8 bases. The V gene end was trimmed by 3 bases and the J gene end by 8 bases; junction bases not matched to a gene: 8. CDR3 length: 15 amino acids. Germline loops: CDR1 LNHDA, CDR2 SQIVND (reference sequence). The CDR3 sequence is CASSMTPGGNEKLFF. CDR3 nucleotides: TGTGCCAGTAGTATGACTCCAGGGGGCAACGAAAAACTGTTTTTT.

This clone was observed a few times. The chain is built from TRBV5-1 and TRBJ1-3, with TRBD1 identical over 7 bases. Looked up from germline, CDR1 is SGHRS and CDR2 is YFSETQ. With V trimmed by 3 bases and J by 2 bases, 2 bases remained unmatched. CDR3 length: 14 residues. The CDR3 reads CASSSTGTGNTIYF. Here the CDR3 DNA reads TGCGCCAGCAGCTCGACAGGGACTGGAAACACCATATATTTT.

This clone was detected only a few times. The CDR3, as DNA: TGTGCCAGTATGGGACAGGGAGGCTATGGCTACACCTTC. Its protein product is CASMGQGGYGYTF. The chain has TRBV19 and TRBJ1-2; TRBD1 aligns across 9 bases. With V trimmed by 7 bases and J by 4 bases, 4 bases remained unmatched. Germline CDR1 LNHDA, CDR2 SQIVND (reference sequence). The CDR3 runs 13 residues.

Only one count was recorded for this clone. The CDR3 region is CASSGDPTDTQYF. The CDR3 region has the DNA TGTGCCAGCAGCGGGGACCCCACAGATACGCAGTATTTT. This rearrangement joins TRBV9 to TRBJ2-3; D tentatively reads TRBD1 or TRBD2 (5 bases each). CDR1 is SGDLS, CDR2 YYNGEE, per germline. Trimming took off 3 bases at V and 2 bases at J, with 7 bases between the two ends. The CDR3 is made up of 13 amino acids.

The chain carries TRBV10-2 and TRBJ1-2; D is perhaps TRBD1 (5 bases). This CDR3 comprises 13 residues. Trimming left V 6 bases short and J 8 bases short, with 16 bases between. The germline CDR1 and CDR2 sequences are WSHSY and SAAADI. The CDR3, as DNA: TGCGCCAGCAGGGCAGGGCGAAATGTCGGCTACACCTTC. Its translation is CASRAGRNVGYTF.

The rearrangement joins TRBV28 to TRBJ2-1, with 11 bases that match TRBD2. From germline, CDR1 is MDHEN and CDR2 SYDVKM. V shed 8 bases and J 6 bases; nucleotides not matched to a gene: 6. The length of the CDR3 is 14 residues. CDR3 residues: CASQTSGVPNEQFF. As DNA, the CDR3 is TGTGCCAGCCAGACTAGCGGGGTCCCCAATGAGCAGTTCTTC. The full variable domain, its missing parts supplied by reference TRBV28 and TRBJ2-1, is DVKVTQSSRYLVKRTGEKVFLECVQDMDHENMFWYRQDPGLGLRLIYFSYDVKMKEKGDIPEGYSVSREKKERFSLILESASTNQTSMYLCASQTSGVPNEQFFGPGTRLTVL.

The chain uses TRBV27 and TRBJ2-7, with D uncertain. Looked up from germline, CDR1 is MNHEY and CDR2 is SMNVEV (reference sequence). V lost 3 bases and J lost 5, with 14 bases in between. The CDR3 extends over 14 amino acids. The CDR3: CASSLEGFYHEQYF. Written as DNA, the CDR3 is TGTGCCAGCAGTTTGGAAGGGTTTTACCACGAGCAGTACTTC.

The chain couples TRBV30 to TRBJ1-5; TRBD1 might be the D (6 bases). This CDR3 region has 14 residues. Trimming pared 2 bases from V and 4 bases from J, leaving 12 bases between. Germline V lookup: CDR1 GTSNPN, CDR2 SVGIG (reference sequence). CDR3: CAWSTDSTNQPQHF. The CDR3 region has the DNA TGTGCCTGGAGTACGGACAGCACAAATCAGCCCCAGCATTTT.

V is TRBV5-1 and J is TRBJ2-3, with 10 bases that match TRBD2. Looked up from germline, CDR1 is SGHRS and CDR2 is YFSETQ. This CDR3 is built from 18 residues. V shed 2 bases and J 2 bases; nucleotides not matched to a gene: 11. CDR3 nucleotide sequence: TGCGCCAGCAGCTTCTTCGGAGGTAGCGGGGGGTTCACAGATACGCAGTATTTT. Translating it yields CASSFFGGSGGFTDTQYF.

The V call is TRBV28, the J call TRBJ1-4, with 7 bases identical to TRBD1. V gave up 5 bases and J gave up 15 bases; unmatched junction bases: 15. The CDR3 is 14 residues long. Germline V gene sequence: CDR1 MDHEN, CDR2 SYDVKM. The CDR3 DNA reads TGTGCCAGCAGTGTGCCGGGACAGCCTAATAGGGTGTTTTTT. The encoded protein is CASSVPGQPNRVFF. Full variable domain (missing parts from reference TRBV28 and TRBJ1-4): DVKVTQSSRYLVKRTGEKVFLECVQDMDHENMFWYRQDPGLGLRLIYFSYDVKMKEKGDIPEGYSVSREKKERFSLILESASTNQTSMYLCASSVPGQPNRVFFGSGTQLSVL.

The chain joins TRBV5-4 to TRBJ2-2, with D perhaps given as TRBD1 or TRBD2 (5 bases each). Per the germline V gene, CDR1 is SGHNT and CDR2 is YYREEE (reference sequence). V was clipped by 4 bases and J by 4 bases, with 17 bases between them. CDR3 length: 16 amino acids. The CDR3 region has the DNA TGTGCCAGCAGCCCCGGGACCCTTGGTGGCACCGGGGAGCTGTTTTTT. Protein product: CASSPGTLGGTGELFF.

This chain connects TRBV27 to TRBJ2-7, with 7 bases fitting TRBD2. Germline trimming cut 0 bases from V and 2 bases from J; bases unmatched to any gene: 7. This CDR3 is 16 amino acids long. From germline, CDR1 is MNHEY and CDR2 SMNVEV (reference sequence). The DNA of the CDR3 is TGTGCCAGCAGTTTATCGATTACTAGCGTTCCCTACGAGCAGTACTTC. Residues: CASSLSITSVPYEQYF.

The chain is built from TRBV5-1 and TRBJ1-1, with 9 bases matching TRBD1. Germline CDR1 and CDR2: SGHRS and YFSETQ. Losses at the gene ends were 2 bases for V and 4 bases for J; bases not matched to a gene: 9. The CDR3 is 16 residues long. The CDR3 protein is CASSFGTGQFGTEAFF. CDR3 bases: TGCGCCAGCAGCTTTGGGACAGGGCAGTTTGGCACTGAAGCTTTCTTT.

The chain links TRBV28 to TRBJ2-3; D may be TRBD2 (5 bases). Deletions cut 2 bases from V and 3 bases from J, with 9 bases between. The CDR3 runs 14 residues. Germline CDR1 MDHEN, CDR2 SYDVKM. The CDR3 DNA reads TGTGCCAGCAGTTTACGGGGAGTTACAGATACGCAGTATTTT. Translating it yields CASSLRGVTDTQYF.

The V and J genes are TRBV30 and TRBJ1-1; maybe TRBD1 (5 bases). The germline gives CDR1 GTSNPN, CDR2 SVGIG (reference sequence). This CDR3 has 13 residues. V gave up 3 bases and J gave up 0 bases, with 8 bases separating them. CDR3 bases: TGTGCCTGGAGACAGGCCATGAACACTGAAGCTTTCTTT. This encodes CAWRQAMNTEAFF.